This T cell receptor beta chain was documented in a study of beta chain features in type 1 diabetes. About the study: Patients shared similar age, gender and cell yields with healthy donors.

Blood was drawn once from each donor into heparinised tubes. The draws averaged about 120 mL. CD45RO/CCR7/CD25/CD127/CD95/CD27 sorting isolated CD4+ naive, central memory, regulatory and stem cell-like memory cells. The study's findings and limits: For patients, the naive, central memory and Treg TCRB repertoires appeared more alike than for healthy donors.

This clone appeared a few times. Its antigen remains unknown. The ends lost 5 bases at V and 15 bases at J; junction bases unmatched: 6. The germline V gene has CDR1 SQVTM and CDR2 ANQGSEA. The CDR3 spans 10 residues. Expressed TCRB transcripts got sequenced, as all isolated RNA was reverse transcribed. Method: immunoSEQ multiplex PCR; TCRdb's copy keeps in-frame clones and lacks some. This table has some 250,000 clones, about 30% appearing once. Sequenced material: central memory CD4+ T cells from blood. The TCR comes from a young man in good health. The chain employs TRBV29-1 and TRBJ2-1, with TRBD2 identical over 8 bases. CDR3 sequence reads: CSVHSGIGFF. The CDR3 bases are TGCAGCGTTCATAGCGGGATTGGGTTCTTC.